The present T cell receptor (beta chain) was sequenced within a study of T cell responses to AZD1222 COVID-19 vaccine (dated by TCRdb to about 2021). Describing the broader study: AZD1222 recipients given second doses at about 4 weeks or at about 12 weeks were pooled, since spike-specific TCR depth and breadth were not found to differ between the two schedules. Trial participants were enrolled into age subgroups of 18-55, 56-69 and 70-plus years, which contained about 150, 27 and 61 TCR-sequenced participants, respectively. TCR sequencing was performed for about 250 trial participants, of whom 200 to 210 were given two doses of AZD1222 and approximately 26 were given two doses of MenACWY control vaccine. Beyond this particular receptor, the publication reports: Reportedly, close to half of the unique spike-specific TCRs recognized epitopes lying outside the regions that are mutated in the B.1.351 and B.1.1.7 variants. After two AZD1222 doses, spike-specific TCR breadth and depth were significantly higher than at day 0 and than in MenACWY recipients. Most participants were white British and females outnumbered males, and the authors suggested that clonal diversity may have been underestimated. No day 14 peak-response samples were available, so repertoires were characterized only after the peak T cell response. Vaccine-associated CD4 TCRs spanned the whole spike protein, with dominant responses in regions 160-218 and 743-854. The 56-69-year group was small, and its depth increase did not reach significance, likely because of low power. Conclusions about previously exposed vaccinees are limited because only five to seven AZD1222 recipients were SARS-CoV-2 seropositive at baseline.

The CDR3 regions of human TCRbeta chains were analyzed by immunosequencing. The published analysis was carried out like this. TCRs in the repertoires were compared against a reference library of SARS-CoV-2-specific TCRs that had been generated with the MIRA antigen-specificity platform. Breadth meant the fraction of unique TCRs that were SARS-CoV-2-associated, whereas depth meant the fraction of total T cells that were SARS-CoV-2-associated. Using the MIRA data, each spike-specific TCR was mapped to the spike region that the TCR reacts to and placed in a CD4 or CD8 class. Log10-transformed breadth and depth values were compared by one-way ANOVA with Sidak's multiple comparisons tests. Held by TCRdb, this immuneACCESS table contains in-frame sequences only and omits some clones. Under half of the omission traces to an unresolved V gene where checked; the cause of the rest is unknown. That table is the source of V, J and clone size, and D and trimming were worked out from the DNA. The sample table holds around 97,000 clones, of which 80% to 95% were seen once. 4.5% to 5.5% of the sample is held by the ten biggest clonotypes.

The time point label for this specimen denotes: baseline before first vaccination. Vaccinee samples came from UK trials COV001 and COV002, including a single-blind randomized controlled phase 2/3 trial of AZD1222 (ChAdOx1 nCoV-19) in healthy adults. For TCRbeta chain sequencing, PBMC samples from trial participants were taken at day 0 and at day 28 after the second dose. Taken from the germline V gene, the CDR1 and CDR2 loops are SNHLY and FYNNEI. V was cut back by 1 base and J by 2 bases, leaving a gap of 6 bases between them. Its CDR3 holds 13 amino acids, cysteine through phenylalanine. Kept here is only the CDR3 DNA, which spans 39 bases and is read in frame from base 1. A remark on this clone: Its binding antigen is unknown. The input lacks base qualities; no much larger clone sits a single base away.

The chain uses TRBV2 and TRBJ2-7; the D gene assignment is ambiguous. The material sequenced was peripheral blood, taken on day 0 of AZD1222 vaccination. This clonotype was sampled from an adult in good health. The nucleotides read TGTGCCAGCAGTGAAGGTCCGACCTACGAGCAGTACTTC. Its coded protein is CASSEGPTYEQYF.